This T cell receptor beta chain originates from a study of blood T cell repertoires in COVID-19. Assay used: immunoSEQ multiplex PCR; TCRdb lists only in-frame clones, some missing. Among a few hundred thousand clones, more than 85% were seen once, and the ten largest hold about 2.5%. Trimming shortened V by 3 bases and J by 0 bases, and 15 bases separated the two germline ends. Germline assignment: CDR1 LNHDA and CDR2 SQIVND (reference sequence). The CDR3 runs 17 residues. Sequences were obtained from peripheral blood. V and J are TRBV19 and TRBJ1-5, with D maybe TRBD1 (5 bases). This receptor was obtained from a person under 30 with COVID-19, enrolled during active disease. Written as DNA, the CDR3 is TGTGCCAGTAGTATGGCCGGGACTGGCTATAGCAATCAGCCCCAGCATTTT. This codes for CASSMAGTGYSNQPQHF.